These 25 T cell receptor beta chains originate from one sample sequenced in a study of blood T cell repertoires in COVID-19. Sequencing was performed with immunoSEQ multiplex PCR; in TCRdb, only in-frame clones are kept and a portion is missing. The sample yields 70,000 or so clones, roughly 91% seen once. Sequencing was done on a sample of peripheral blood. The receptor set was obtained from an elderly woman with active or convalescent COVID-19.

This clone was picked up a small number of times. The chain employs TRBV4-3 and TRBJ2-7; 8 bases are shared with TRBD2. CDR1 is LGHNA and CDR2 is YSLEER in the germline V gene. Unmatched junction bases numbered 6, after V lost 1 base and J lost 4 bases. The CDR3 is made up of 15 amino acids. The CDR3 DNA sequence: TGCGCCAGCAGCCAAGGACCGGGACTAGTTTACGAGCAGTACTTC. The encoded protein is CASSQGPGLVYEQYF.

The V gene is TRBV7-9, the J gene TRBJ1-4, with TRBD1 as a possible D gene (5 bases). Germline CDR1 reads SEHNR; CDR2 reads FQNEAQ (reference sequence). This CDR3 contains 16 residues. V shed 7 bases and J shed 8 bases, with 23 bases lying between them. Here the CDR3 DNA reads TGTGCCAGCACCTTGGTTCTAGGAAAGGGGAAAGAAAAACTGTTTTTT. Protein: CASTLVLGKGKEKLFF.

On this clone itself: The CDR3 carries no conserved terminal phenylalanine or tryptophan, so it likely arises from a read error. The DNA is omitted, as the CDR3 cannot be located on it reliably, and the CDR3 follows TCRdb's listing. CDR3 in amino acids: CAISERRGLVSLG. This sequence joins TRBV10-3 and TRBJ1-2. The CDR3 length is 13 residues, termini included. Germline assignment: CDR1 ENHRY and CDR2 SYGVKD.

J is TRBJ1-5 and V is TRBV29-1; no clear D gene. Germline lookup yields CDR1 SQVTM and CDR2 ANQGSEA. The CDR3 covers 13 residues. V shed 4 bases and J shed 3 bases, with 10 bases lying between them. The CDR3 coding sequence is TGCAGCGTTGGGACCGGGGACAATCAGCCCCAGCATTTT. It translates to CSVGTGDNQPQHF.

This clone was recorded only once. Here the CDR3 DNA reads TGTGCCAGCAGTGTACTCCAGGGGAGCGCGTACGAGCAGTACTTC. Translated: CASSVLQGSAYEQYF. V usage is TRBV2 and J usage is TRBJ2-7; weak D call: TRBD1 (6 bases). This CDR3 spans 15 amino acids. The germline gives CDR1 SNHLY, CDR2 FYNNEI. V lost 4 bases and J 4 bases, leaving 17 bases between the germline ends. Using reference TRBV2 and TRBJ2-7 for the parts outside the CDR3, the full variable domain is EPEVTQTPSHQVTQMGQEVILRCVPISNHLYFYWYRQILGQKVEFLVSFYNNEISEKSEIFDDQFSVERPDGSNFTLKIRSTKLEDSAMYFCASSVLQGSAYEQYFGPGTRLTVT.

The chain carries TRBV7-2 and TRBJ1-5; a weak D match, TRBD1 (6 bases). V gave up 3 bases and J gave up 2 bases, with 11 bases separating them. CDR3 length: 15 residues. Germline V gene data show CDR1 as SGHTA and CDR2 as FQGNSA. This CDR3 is CASSFQGSGNQPQHF. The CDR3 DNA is TGTGCCAGCAGCTTCCAGGGGTCGGGCAATCAGCCCCAGCATTTT.

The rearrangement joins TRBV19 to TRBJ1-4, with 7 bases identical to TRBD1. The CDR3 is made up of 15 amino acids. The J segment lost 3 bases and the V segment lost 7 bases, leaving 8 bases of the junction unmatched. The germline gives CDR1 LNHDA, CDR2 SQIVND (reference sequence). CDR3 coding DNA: TGTGCCAGTACCGCGACAGGGCTTTCTAATGAAAAACTGTTTTTT. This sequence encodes CASTATGLSNEKLFF.

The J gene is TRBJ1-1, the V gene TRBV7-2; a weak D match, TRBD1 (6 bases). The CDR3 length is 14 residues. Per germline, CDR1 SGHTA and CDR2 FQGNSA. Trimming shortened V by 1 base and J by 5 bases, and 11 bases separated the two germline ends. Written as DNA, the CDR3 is TGTGCCAGCAGCTTAGTGGGGGCAGGTACTGAAGCTTTCTTT. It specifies CASSLVGAGTEAFF.

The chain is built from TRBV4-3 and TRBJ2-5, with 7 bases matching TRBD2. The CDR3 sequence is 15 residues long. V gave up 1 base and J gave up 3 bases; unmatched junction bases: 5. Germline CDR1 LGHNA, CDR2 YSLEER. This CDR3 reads CASSQGPAGKETQYF. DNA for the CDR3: TGCGCCAGCAGCCAAGGGCCAGCGGGAAAAGAGACCCAGTACTTC.

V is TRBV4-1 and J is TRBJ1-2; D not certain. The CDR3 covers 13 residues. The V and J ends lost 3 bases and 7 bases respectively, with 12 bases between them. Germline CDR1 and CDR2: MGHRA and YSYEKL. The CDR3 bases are TGCGCCAGCAGCCAGGTCACATGGAGTGGCTACACCTTC. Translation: CASSQVTWSGYTF.

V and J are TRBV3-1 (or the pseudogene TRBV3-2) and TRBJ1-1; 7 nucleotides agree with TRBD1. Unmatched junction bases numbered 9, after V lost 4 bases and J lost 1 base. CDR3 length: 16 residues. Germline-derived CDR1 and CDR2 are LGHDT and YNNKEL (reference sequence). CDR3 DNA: TGTGCCAGCAGCCCCTACGACAGGGAGGCGAACACTGAAGCTTTCTTT. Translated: CASSPYDREANTEAFF.

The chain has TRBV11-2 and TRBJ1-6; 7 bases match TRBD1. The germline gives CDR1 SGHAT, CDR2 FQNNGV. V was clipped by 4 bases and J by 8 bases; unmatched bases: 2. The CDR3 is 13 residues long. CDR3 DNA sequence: TGTGCCAGCAGCTCTCAGGGGGATTCACCCCTCCACTTT. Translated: CASSSQGDSPLHF.

Here the CDR3 DNA reads TGTGCCAGCAGTTACTCGATAGGAACAGGGGCCATTCAGCCCCAGCATTTT. This encodes CASSYSIGTGAIQPQHF. The chain couples TRBV6-2 or TRBV6-3 to TRBJ1-5, with 7 bases identical to TRBD1. This CDR3 comprises 17 residues. V gave up 0 bases and J gave up 6 bases; unmatched junction bases: 11. The V gene's germline CDR1 is MNHEY and CDR2 SVGEGT.

In nucleotides, the CDR3 is TGCGCCAGCAGCCAAGATTCGGCGGGGATGGCCTACGAGCAGTACTTC. It codes for CASSQDSAGMAYEQYF. J is TRBJ2-7 and V is TRBV4-1; tentative D call: TRBD2 (6 bases). The CDR3 runs to 16 residues. Trimming pared 0 bases from V and 2 bases from J, leaving 14 bases between. Germline-derived CDR1 and CDR2 are MGHRA and YSYEKL.

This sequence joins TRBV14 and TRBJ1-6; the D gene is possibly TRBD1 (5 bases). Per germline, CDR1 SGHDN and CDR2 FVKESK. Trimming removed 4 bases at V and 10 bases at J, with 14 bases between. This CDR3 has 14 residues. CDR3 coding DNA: TGTGCCAGCAGCCCCAGCGGGGCTTGGTCACCCCTCCACTTT. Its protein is CASSPSGAWSPLHF.

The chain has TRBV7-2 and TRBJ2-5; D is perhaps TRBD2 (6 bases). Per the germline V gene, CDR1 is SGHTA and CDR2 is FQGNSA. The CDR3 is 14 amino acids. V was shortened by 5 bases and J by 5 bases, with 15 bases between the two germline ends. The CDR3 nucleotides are TGTGCCAGCAGCCCCACCGGGGGACCGGAGACCCAGTACTTC. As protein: CASSPTGGPETQYF.

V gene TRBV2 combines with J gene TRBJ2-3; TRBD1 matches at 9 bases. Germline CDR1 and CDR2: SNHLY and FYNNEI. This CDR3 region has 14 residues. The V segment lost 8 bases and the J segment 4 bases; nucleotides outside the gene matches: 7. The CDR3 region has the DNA TGTGCCAGCTCGACAGGGGGAGAGGCAGATACGCAGTATTTT. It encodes CASSTGGEADTQYF.

CDR3 region: CASSESGSWGYTF. In nucleotides, the CDR3 is TGTGCCAGCAGTGAGAGCGGATCTTGGGGCTACACCTTC. This rearrangement joins TRBV6-1 to TRBJ1-2; D ambiguous. The CDR3 is 13 amino acids. V was trimmed by 3 bases and J by 8 bases, leaving 13 bases between them. Germline CDR1 is MNHNS and CDR2 is SASEGT.

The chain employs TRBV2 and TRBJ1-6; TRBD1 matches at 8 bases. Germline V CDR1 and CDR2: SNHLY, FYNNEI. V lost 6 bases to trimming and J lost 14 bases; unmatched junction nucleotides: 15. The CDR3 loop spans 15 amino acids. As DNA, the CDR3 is TGTGCCAGCAGCGCGAGACAGGGGCCCTGGGCGGCCCTCCACTTT. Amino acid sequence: CASSARQGPWAALHF.

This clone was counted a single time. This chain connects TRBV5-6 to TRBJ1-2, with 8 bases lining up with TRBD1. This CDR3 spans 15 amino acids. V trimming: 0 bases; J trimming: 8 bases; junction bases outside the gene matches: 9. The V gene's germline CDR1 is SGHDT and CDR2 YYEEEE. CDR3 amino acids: CASSLAAGGADGYTF. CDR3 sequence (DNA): TGTGCCAGCAGCTTGGCAGCAGGGGGCGCGGACGGCTACACCTTC.

Written as DNA, the CDR3 is TGTGCCAGCAGTTACCAACAGGGGTACGGCTATGGCTACACCTTC. It encodes CASSYQQGYGYGYTF. V gene TRBV6-5 combines with J gene TRBJ1-2; 7 bases line up with TRBD1. Looked up from germline, CDR1 is MNHEY and CDR2 is SVGAGI. V gave up 2 bases and J gave up 4 bases; unmatched junction bases: 7. The CDR3 runs 15 residues.

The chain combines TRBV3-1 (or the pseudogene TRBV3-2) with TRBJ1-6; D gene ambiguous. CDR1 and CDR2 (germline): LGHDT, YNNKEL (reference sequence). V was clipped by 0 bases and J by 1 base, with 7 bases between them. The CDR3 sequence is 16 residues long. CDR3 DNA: TGTGCCAGCAGCCAAGATGCTAGATCCTATAATTCACCCCTCCACTTT. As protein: CASSQDARSYNSPLHF.

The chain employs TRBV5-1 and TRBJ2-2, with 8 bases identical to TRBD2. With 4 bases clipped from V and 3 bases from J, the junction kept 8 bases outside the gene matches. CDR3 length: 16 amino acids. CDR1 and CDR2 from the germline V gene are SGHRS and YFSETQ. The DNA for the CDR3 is TGCGCCAGCAGCGGCCGGACTAGCTTCGACACCGGGGAGCTGTTTTTT. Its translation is CASSGRTSFDTGELFF.

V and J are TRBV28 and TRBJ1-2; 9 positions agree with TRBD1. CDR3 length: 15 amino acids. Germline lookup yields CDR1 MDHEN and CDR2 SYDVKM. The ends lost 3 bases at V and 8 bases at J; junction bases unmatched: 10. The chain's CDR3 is CASSLLTGGGRGYTF. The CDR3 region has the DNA TGTGCCAGCAGTTTGCTGACAGGGGGGGGAAGAGGCTACACCTTC.

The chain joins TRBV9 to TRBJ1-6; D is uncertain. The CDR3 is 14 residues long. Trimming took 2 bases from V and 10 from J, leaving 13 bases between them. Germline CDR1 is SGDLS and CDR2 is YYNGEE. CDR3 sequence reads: CASSVAGRGSPLHF. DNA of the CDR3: TGTGCCAGCAGCGTGGCAGGAAGAGGGTCACCCCTCCACTTT. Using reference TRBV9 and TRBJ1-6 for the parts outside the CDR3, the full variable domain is DSGVTQTPKHLITATGQRVTLRCSPRSGDLSVYWYQQSLDQGLQFLIQYYNGEERAKGNILERFSAQQFPDLHSELNLSSLELGDSALYFCASSVAGRGSPLHFGNGTRLTVT.